Listed below are T cell receptor beta chains from one sample, sequenced in a study of cytomegalovirus exposure and HLA in healthy donors. TCRdb keeps only in-frame clones here, not all; method: immunoSEQ multiplex PCR. The repertoire consists of approximately 160,000 clones, with less than 85% occurring once and the leading ten covering roughly 5%. Sequencing was done on a sample of PBMCs. All receptors come from a man younger than 30 in good health and CMV-seronegative. The CDR3 runs from the conserved cysteine through the conserved F or W. The D gene is left open where the match is weak. Where a row states a size, it is once, few, many or the class of an expanded clone; other rows omit it.

D gene: TRBD2; clone size: once; J gene: TRBJ2-7; V gene: TRBV18; CDR3 DNA: TGTGCCAGCTACCCGGGACTAGCGGGAGCCAGGCAGTACTTC; CDR3 protein: CASYPGLAGARQYF
D gene: TRBD1; clone size: .; J gene: TRBJ2-5; V gene: TRBV5-1; CDR3 DNA: TGCGCCAGCAGCGCTCGACAGGGCCGAGGGGAGCAGTACTTC; CDR3 protein: CASSARQGRGEQYF
D gene: TRBD1; clone size: .; J gene: TRBJ1-2; V gene: TRBV9; CDR3 DNA: TGTGCCAGCAGCCTTGAGGGAGGGACAGGGAGCCGTGGCTACACCTTC; CDR3 protein: CASSLEGGTGSRGYTF
D gene: TRBD2; clone size: once; J gene: TRBJ2-7; V gene: TRBV28; CDR3 DNA: TGTGCCAGCAGTTTCCCGGGGGACGGAAAGACTAGCCGCCCTATTTACGAGCAGTACTTC; CDR3 protein: CASSFPGDGKTSRPIYEQYF
D gene: .; clone size: .; J gene: TRBJ1-2; V gene: TRBV6-5; CDR3 DNA: TGTGCCAGCAGTTACTCGGGGAGGGGCTACACCTTC; CDR3 protein: CASSYSGRGYTF
D gene: .; clone size: .; J gene: TRBJ2-5; V gene: TRBV5-6; CDR3 DNA: TGTGCCAGCAGCCCGGAGAATCAAGAGACCCAGTACTTC; CDR3 protein: CASSPENQETQYF
D gene: .; clone size: .; J gene: TRBJ2-7; V gene: TRBV11-2; CDR3 DNA: TGTGCCAGCAGCTTAGACCCCGGACAGTTATACGAGCAGTACTTC; CDR3 protein: CASSLDPGQLYEQYF
D gene: .; clone size: .; J gene: TRBJ1-6; V gene: TRBV19; CDR3 DNA: TGTGCCAGTAGTACTCTACGGGAGCCCTTAGGTTCACCCCTCCACTTT; CDR3 protein: CASSTLREPLGSPLHF
D gene: .; clone size: .; J gene: TRBJ2-7; V gene: TRBV7-2; CDR3 DNA: TGTGCCAGCAGCTTAGGGCCGTCCTACGAGCAGTACTTC; CDR3 protein: CASSLGPSYEQYF
D gene: TRBD1; clone size: .; J gene: TRBJ2-7; V gene: TRBV27; CDR3 DNA: TGTGCCAGCAGTTTATCGTTCGGACAGGGGATATACGAGCAGTACTTC; CDR3 protein: CASSLSFGQGIYEQYF
D gene: TRBD1; clone size: .; J gene: TRBJ2-2; V gene: TRBV7-9; CDR3 DNA: TGTGCCAGCAGCTTAATGGGACAGGGACGATCGAACACCGGGGAGCTGTTTTTT; CDR3 protein: CASSLMGQGRSNTGELFF
D gene: .; clone size: .; J gene: TRBJ2-1; V gene: TRBV18; CDR3 DNA: TGTGCCAGCTCACCAAACGCCAGAAGCTCCTACAATGAGCAGTTCTTC; CDR3 protein: CASSPNARSSYNEQFF
D gene: .; clone size: once; J gene: TRBJ1-2; V gene: TRBV5-1; CDR3 DNA: TGCGCCAGCAACTCCGGAAGGGACTCCGAAAGGGTTGGCTACACCTTC; CDR3 protein: CASNSGRDSERVGYTF
D gene: .; clone size: .; J gene: TRBJ1-1; V gene: TRBV9; CDR3 DNA: TGTGCCAGCAGCGTAGTTTCTAACGCTGAAGCTTTCTTT; CDR3 protein: CASSVVSNAEAFF
D gene: TRBD1; clone size: .; J gene: TRBJ1-5; V gene: TRBV4-3; CDR3 DNA: TGCGCCAGCAGCCTCCATGACAGGGGGAATCAGCCCCAGCATTTT; CDR3 protein: CASSLHDRGNQPQHF
D gene: TRBD1; clone size: .; J gene: TRBJ1-4; V gene: TRBV2; CDR3 DNA: TGTGCCAGCAGTGTCGGACAGGGTGATGAAAAACTGTTTTTT; CDR3 protein: CASSVGQGDEKLFF
D gene: .; clone size: .; J gene: TRBJ2-7; V gene: TRBV28; CDR3 DNA: TGTGCCAGCAGTTCGCCGGGACTTAGATCCTACGAGCAGTACTTC; CDR3 protein: CASSSPGLRSYEQYF
D gene: TRBD1; clone size: .; J gene: TRBJ1-3; V gene: TRBV6-5; CDR3 DNA: TGTGCCAGCAGGACAGGGTCAGGAAACACCATATATTTT; CDR3 protein: CASRTGSGNTIYF
D gene: TRBD2; clone size: .; J gene: TRBJ2-7; V gene: TRBV11-3; CDR3 DNA: TGTGCCAGCAGCTTAGCCGTCGGGACTAGCGGGAGGGCCTTATACGAGCAGTACTTC; CDR3 protein: CASSLAVGTSGRALYEQYF
D gene: .; clone size: .; J gene: TRBJ1-1; V gene: TRBV21-1; CDR3 DNA: TGTGCCAGCAGCAAACCCCGGACAGGGGAGGACACTGAAGCTTTCTTT; CDR3 protein: CASSKPRTGEDTEAFF
D gene: TRBD1; clone size: .; J gene: TRBJ2-2; V gene: TRBV7-6; CDR3 DNA: TGTGCCGGATCAGGGGGTATAACCGGGGAGCTGTTTTTT; CDR3 protein: CAGSGGITGELFF
D gene: .; clone size: .; J gene: TRBJ2-3; V gene: TRBV7-9; CDR3 DNA: TGTTCCGCCATAGTGTTGGGCACAGATACGCAGTATTTT; CDR3 protein: CSAIVLGTDTQYF
D gene: TRBD1; clone size: few; J gene: TRBJ1-6; V gene: TRBV19; CDR3 DNA: TGTGCCAGTAGTTCCGACTGGACAGGGCAGGATTCACCCCTCCACTTT; CDR3 protein: CASSSDWTGQDSPLHF
D gene: .; clone size: once; J gene: TRBJ1-2; V gene: TRBV19; CDR3 DNA: TGTGCCAGTAGTATCGCTATAGCGGGGAACTATGGCTACACCTTC; CDR3 protein: CASSIAIAGNYGYTF
D gene: TRBD1; clone size: .; J gene: TRBJ2-3; V gene: TRBV18; CDR3 DNA: TGTGCCAGCTCACCGCAACTGACAGGGCTCACAGATACGCAGTATTTT; CDR3 protein: CASSPQLTGLTDTQYF
D gene: .; clone size: .; J gene: TRBJ1-3; V gene: TRBV18; CDR3 DNA: TGTGCCAGCTCACCGCTTCAGGGGTCTTTTGGAAACACCATATATTTT; CDR3 protein: CASSPLQGSFGNTIYF
D gene: TRBD1; clone size: .; J gene: TRBJ1-6; V gene: TRBV6-5; CDR3 DNA: TGTGCCAGCAGGGAGGGACAGGTTAATTCACCCCTCCACTTT; CDR3 protein: CASREGQVNSPLHF
D gene: .; clone size: .; J gene: TRBJ1-2; V gene: TRBV7-9; CDR3 DNA: TGTGCCAGCAGCTTACAGGACTACTATGGCTACACCTTC; CDR3 protein: CASSLQDYYGYTF
D gene: .; clone size: .; J gene: TRBJ2-7; V gene: TRBV7-3; CDR3 DNA: TGTGCCAGCAGCTTATATCCACTAGCTATCTACGAGCAGTACTTC; CDR3 protein: CASSLYPLAIYEQYF
D gene: .; clone size: .; J gene: TRBJ2-7; V gene: TRBV2; CDR3 DNA: TGTGCCAGCAGCCCCCCAGGGACTGTAGGAAACGAGCAGTACTTC; CDR3 protein: CASSPPGTVGNEQYF
D gene: TRBD1; clone size: .; J gene: TRBJ2-7; V gene: TRBV2; CDR3 DNA: TGTGCCAGCAGGGCCGGGACAGGGCACTACGAGCAGTACTTC; CDR3 protein: CASRAGTGHYEQYF
D gene: .; clone size: .; J gene: TRBJ1-1; V gene: TRBV6-6; CDR3 DNA: TGTGCCAGCAGTTCGACCCGGACAACTGAAGCTTTCTTT; CDR3 protein: CASSSTRTTEAFF
D gene: TRBD2; clone size: .; J gene: TRBJ2-3; V gene: TRBV30; CDR3 DNA: TGTGCCTGGAGTACCTCGAGAGTAGCGGGAGGGGATACGCAGTATTTT; CDR3 protein: CAWSTSRVAGGDTQYF
D gene: TRBD2; clone size: .; J gene: TRBJ2-3; V gene: TRBV13; CDR3 DNA: TGTGCCAGCAGCTCACCCGGGACTAGCGGGGATGCGGAAGGAGATACGCAGTATTTT; CDR3 protein: CASSSPGTSGDAEGDTQYF
D gene: TRBD2; clone size: .; J gene: TRBJ2-1; V gene: TRBV11-2; CDR3 DNA: TGTGCCAGCAGCTTAGTCGCTAGCGGGGGGGAATACAATGAGCAGTTCTTC; CDR3 protein: CASSLVASGGEYNEQFF
D gene: TRBD1; clone size: .; J gene: TRBJ1-3; V gene: TRBV5-1; CDR3 DNA: TGCGCCAGCAGCTTGGGACCGGGACAGGGTCGACACCAAGGAAACACCATATATTTT; CDR3 protein: CASSLGPGQGRHQGNTIYF
D gene: .; clone size: .; J gene: TRBJ1-2; V gene: TRBV21-1; CDR3 DNA: TGTGCCCAGGGGAACGTAGCAGTCTATGGCTACACCTTC; CDR3 protein: CAQGNVAVYGYTF